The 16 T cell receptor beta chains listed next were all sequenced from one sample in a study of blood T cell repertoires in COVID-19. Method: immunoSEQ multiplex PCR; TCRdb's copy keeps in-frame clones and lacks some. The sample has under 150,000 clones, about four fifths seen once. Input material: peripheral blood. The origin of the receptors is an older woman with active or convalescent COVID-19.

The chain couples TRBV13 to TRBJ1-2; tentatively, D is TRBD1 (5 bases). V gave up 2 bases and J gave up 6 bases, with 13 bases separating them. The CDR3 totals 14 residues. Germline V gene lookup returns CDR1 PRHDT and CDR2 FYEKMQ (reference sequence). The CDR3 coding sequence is TGTGCCAGCAGCTTACTCCAGGGAAAAGATGGCTACACCTTC. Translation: CASSLLQGKDGYTF.

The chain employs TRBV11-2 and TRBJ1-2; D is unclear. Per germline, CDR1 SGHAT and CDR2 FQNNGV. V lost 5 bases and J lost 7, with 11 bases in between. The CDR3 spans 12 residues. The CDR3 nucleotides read TGTGCCAGCAGCGAAGAGGGCCTTGGCTACACCTTC. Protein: CASSEEGLGYTF. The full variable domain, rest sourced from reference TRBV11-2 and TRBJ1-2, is EAGVAQSPRYKIIEKRQSVAFWCNPISGHATLYWYQQILGQGPKLLIQFQNNGVVDDSQLPKDRFSAERLKGVDSTLKIQPAKLEDSAVYLCASSEEGLGYTFGSGTRLTVV.

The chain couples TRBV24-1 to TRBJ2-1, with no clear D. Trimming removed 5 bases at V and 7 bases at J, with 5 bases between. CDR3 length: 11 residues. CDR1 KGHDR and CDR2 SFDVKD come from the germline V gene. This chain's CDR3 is CATSASNEQFF. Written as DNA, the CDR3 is TGTGCCACCAGTGCCAGTAATGAGCAGTTCTTC.

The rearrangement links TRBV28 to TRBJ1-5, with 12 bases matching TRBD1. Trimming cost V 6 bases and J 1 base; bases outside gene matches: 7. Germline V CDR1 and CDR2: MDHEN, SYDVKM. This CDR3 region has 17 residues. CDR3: CASRRGTGGRSNQPQHF. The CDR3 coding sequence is TGTGCCAGCAGGAGGGGGACAGGGGGCAGGAGCAATCAGCCCCAGCATTTT.

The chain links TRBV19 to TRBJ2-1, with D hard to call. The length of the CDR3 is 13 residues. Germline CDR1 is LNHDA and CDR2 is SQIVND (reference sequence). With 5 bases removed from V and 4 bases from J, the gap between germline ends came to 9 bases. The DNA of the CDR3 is TGTGCCAGTAGTCCAAATCAGTACAATGAGCAGTTCTTC. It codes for CASSPNQYNEQFF.

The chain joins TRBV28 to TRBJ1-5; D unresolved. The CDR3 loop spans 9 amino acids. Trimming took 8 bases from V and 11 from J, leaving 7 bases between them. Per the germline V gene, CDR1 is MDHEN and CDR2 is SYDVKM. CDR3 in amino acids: CASGPTQHF. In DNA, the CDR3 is TGTGCCAGCGGCCCCACCCAGCATTTT.

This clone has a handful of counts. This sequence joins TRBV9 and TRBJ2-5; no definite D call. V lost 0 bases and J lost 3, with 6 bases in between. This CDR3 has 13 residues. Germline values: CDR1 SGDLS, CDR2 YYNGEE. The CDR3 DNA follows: TGTGCCAGCAGCGTAGCATCAAAAGAGACCCAGTACTTC. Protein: CASSVASKETQYF.

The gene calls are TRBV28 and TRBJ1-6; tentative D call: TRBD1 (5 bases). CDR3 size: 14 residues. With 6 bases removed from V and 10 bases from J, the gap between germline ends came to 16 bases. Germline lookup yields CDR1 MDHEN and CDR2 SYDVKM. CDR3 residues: CASRGDYQGSPLHF. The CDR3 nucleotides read TGTGCCAGCAGGGGGGACTACCAAGGGTCACCCCTCCACTTT.

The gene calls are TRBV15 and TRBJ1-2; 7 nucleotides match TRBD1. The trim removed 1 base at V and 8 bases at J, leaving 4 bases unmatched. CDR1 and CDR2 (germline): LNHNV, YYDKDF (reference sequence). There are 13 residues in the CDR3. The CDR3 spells CATSRGGGRGYTF. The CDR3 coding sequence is TGTGCCACCAGCAGAGGAGGGGGCAGGGGCTACACCTTC.

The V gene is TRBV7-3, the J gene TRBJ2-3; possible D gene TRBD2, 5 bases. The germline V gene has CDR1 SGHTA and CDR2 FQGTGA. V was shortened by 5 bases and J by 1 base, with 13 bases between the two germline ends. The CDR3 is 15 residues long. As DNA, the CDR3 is TGTGCCAGCAGCCGATTAAGCGGAGGCACAGATACGCAGTATTTT. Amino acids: CASSRLSGGTDTQYF.

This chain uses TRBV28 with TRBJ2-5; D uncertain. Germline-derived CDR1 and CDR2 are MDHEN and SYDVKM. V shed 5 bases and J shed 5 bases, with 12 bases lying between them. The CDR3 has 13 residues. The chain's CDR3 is CASSTSLRETQYF. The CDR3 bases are TGTGCCAGCAGTACCTCCTTGAGGGAGACCCAGTACTTC. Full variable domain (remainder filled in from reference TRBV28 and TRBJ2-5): DVKVTQSSRYLVKRTGEKVFLECVQDMDHENMFWYRQDPGLGLRLIYFSYDVKMKEKGDIPEGYSVSREKKERFSLILESASTNQTSMYLCASSTSLRETQYFGPGTRLLVL.

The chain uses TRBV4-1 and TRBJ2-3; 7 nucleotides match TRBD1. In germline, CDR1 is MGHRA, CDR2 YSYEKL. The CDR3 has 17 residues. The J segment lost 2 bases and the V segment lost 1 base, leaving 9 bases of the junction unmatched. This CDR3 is CASSQGLGGRYTDTQYF. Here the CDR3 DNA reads TGCGCCAGCAGCCAAGGGTTAGGGGGCCGTTACACAGATACGCAGTATTTT.

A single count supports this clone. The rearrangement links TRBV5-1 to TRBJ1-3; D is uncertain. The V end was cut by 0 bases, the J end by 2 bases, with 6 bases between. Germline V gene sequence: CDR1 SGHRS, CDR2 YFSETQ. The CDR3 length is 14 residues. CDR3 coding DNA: TGCGCCAGCAGCTTGGGCGCCCCTGGAAACACCATATATTTT. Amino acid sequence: CASSLGAPGNTIYF.

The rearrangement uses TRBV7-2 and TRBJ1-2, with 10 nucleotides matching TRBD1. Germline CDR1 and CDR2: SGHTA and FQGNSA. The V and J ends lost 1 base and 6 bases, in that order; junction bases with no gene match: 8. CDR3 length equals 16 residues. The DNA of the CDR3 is TGTGCCAGCAGCTTAGTATCGGGACAGGGGACTAATGGCTACACCTTC. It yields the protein CASSLVSGQGTNGYTF.

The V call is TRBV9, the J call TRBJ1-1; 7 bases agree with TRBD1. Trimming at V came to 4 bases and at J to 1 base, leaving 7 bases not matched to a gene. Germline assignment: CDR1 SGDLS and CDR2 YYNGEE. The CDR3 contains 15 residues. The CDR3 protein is CASSPLPGGNTEAFF. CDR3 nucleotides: TGTGCCAGCAGCCCCCTTCCAGGGGGGAACACTGAAGCTTTCTTT.

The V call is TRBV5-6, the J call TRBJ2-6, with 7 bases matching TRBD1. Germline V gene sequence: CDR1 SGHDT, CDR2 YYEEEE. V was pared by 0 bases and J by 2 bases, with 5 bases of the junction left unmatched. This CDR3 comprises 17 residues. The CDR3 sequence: CASSLEQGYPGANVLTF. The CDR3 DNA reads TGTGCCAGCAGCTTGGAACAGGGGTACCCTGGGGCCAACGTCCTGACTTTC.